Below, 22 T cell receptor beta chains from the same sample are listed, as sequenced in a study of prognosis after radiotherapy for stage I lung cancer. Two-round multiplex PCR on genomic DNA was the method by which TCR beta CDR3 was amplified. First-round PCR, the initial amplification, used primers specific to each TRBV and TRBJ gene. MiXCR, applied by TCRdb to the multiplex PCR reads, yields one record per CDR3 protein. The sample has roughly 27,000 distinct CDR3 sequences; 40% to 55% are singletons. Sequenced material: PBMCs, taken before or after stereotactic body radiation therapy (not recorded which). These TCRs come from a donor of 50 years or more with non-small cell lung cancer.

Details on this clonotype: Given a far larger clone just one base away, this is likely a sequencing read error. This chain links TRBV6-8 with TRBJ2-7; D might be TRBD2 (6 bases). The germline gives CDR1 MNHGY, CDR2 SAAAGT. The CDR3 covers 14 residues. This CDR3 is CASSQLVRGYGQYF. Written as DNA, the CDR3 is TGTGCCAGCAGCCAACTAGTCCGGGGGTACGGGCAGTACTTC.

Notes on this clonotype: At one of its ends the junction is not consistent with the germline gene, which may arise from a read error. CDR3 sequence reads: CSSSISGVEFETQYF. As DNA, the CDR3 is TGTTCCAGTAGTATATCCGGGGTTGAATTTGAGACCCAGTACTTC. V usage is TRBV19 and J usage is TRBJ2-5; possible D gene TRBD2, 5 bases. The CDR3 has 15 residues. Germline loops: CDR1 LNHDA, CDR2 SQIVND (reference sequence).

The chain has TRBV20-1 and TRBJ2-7; 11 positions match TRBD2. V was clipped by 5 bases and J by 9 bases; unmatched bases: 15. Germline CDR1 is DFQATT and CDR2 is SNEGSKA (reference sequence). The CDR3 contains 15 residues. The chain's CDR3 is CSAQGRLAGLDGQYF. CDR3 bases: TGCAGTGCTCAGGGCCGACTAGCGGGATTAGATGGGCAGTACTTC.

The table lists this clonotype with many counts. J is TRBJ2-7 and V is TRBV5-1; 9 positions match TRBD1. J was trimmed by 6 bases and V by 0 bases; bases with no gene match: 4. Germline loops: CDR1 SGHRS, CDR2 YFSETQ. This CDR3 contains 14 residues. CDR3 in amino acids: CASSLDGQGREQYF. The CDR3 DNA reads TGCGCCAGCAGCTTGGATGGACAGGGGCGCGAGCAGTACTTC.

This clonotype is termed medium-sized. This chain joins TRBV27 and TRBJ1-6, with D maybe TRBD1 (5 bases). This CDR3 region has 14 residues. V was clipped by 6 bases and J by 6 bases, with 12 bases between them. Germline V gene sequence: CDR1 MNHEY, CDR2 SMNVEV (reference sequence). The CDR3 sequence: CASRAGRFNSPLHF. CDR3 DNA sequence: TGTGCCAGCAGGGCGGGACGGTTTAATTCACCCCTCCACTTT.

The chain uses TRBV27 and TRBJ2-5; no clear D. This CDR3 comprises 14 residues. The V and J ends lost 6 bases and 6 bases respectively, with 17 bases between them. CDR1 is MNHEY, CDR2 SMNVEV, per germline (reference sequence). The CDR3 bases are TGTGCCAGCAGCCTTATCCCCCTCGGACAGACCCAGTACTTC. Residues: CASSLIPLGQTQYF.

This clonotype was recorded many times. The rearrangement joins TRBV27 to TRBJ1-4; 11 bases are a match to TRBD1. The length of the CDR3 is 18 residues. Germline V gene data show CDR1 as MNHEY and CDR2 as SMNVEV (reference sequence). V shed 5 bases and J 3 bases; nucleotides not matched to a gene: 11. CDR3 amino acids: CASSPRTGGGRANEKLFF. CDR3 DNA: TGTGCCAGCAGTCCGCGGACAGGGGGCGGGAGGGCTAATGAAAAACTGTTTTTT.

This clonotype was seen ten or more times. The rearrangement uses TRBV25-1 and TRBJ2-3, with TRBD1 as a possible D gene (6 bases). The CDR3 is 14 amino acids. The germline CDR1 and CDR2 sequences are MGHDK and SYGVNS. Between the trimmed V and J ends, which lost 2 bases and 1 base, there was a span of 7 bases. CDR3 DNA sequence: TGTGCCAGCAGTGAAGAGGGGGGCACAGATACGCAGTATTTT. Translation gives CASSEEGGTDTQYF. Full variable domain (rest looked up from reference TRBV25-1 and TRBJ2-3): EADIYQTPRYLVIGTGKKITLECSQTMGHDKMYWYQQDPGMELHLIHYSYGVNSTEKGDLSSESTVSRIRTEHFPLTLESARPSHTSQYLCASSEEGGTDTQYFGPGTRLTVL.

In this sample, this clonotype turned up many times. The rearrangement uses TRBV4-1 and TRBJ2-3; TRBD2 aligns across 8 bases. The CDR3 covers 17 residues. V gave up 6 bases and J gave up 0 bases; unmatched junction bases: 11. Germline CDR1 is MGHRA and CDR2 is YSYEKL. The CDR3 DNA reads as TGCGCCAGCAGGTTTCGGGGGGGGTCACCTAGCACAGATACGCAGTATTTT. Encoded protein: CASRFRGGSPSTDTQYF.

At least ten counts were recorded for this clonotype. The chain links TRBV20-1 to TRBJ1-1; D is undetermined. V dropped 3 bases and J dropped 4 bases, with 12 bases sitting between them. Per the germline V gene, CDR1 is DFQATT and CDR2 is SNEGSKA (reference sequence). This CDR3 comprises 13 residues. DNA for the CDR3: TGCAGTGCTAGGCGGGTGGAAGGCACTGAAGCTTTCTTT. This codes for CSARRVEGTEAFF.

The rearrangement joins TRBV6-1 to TRBJ2-2; D possibly uses TRBD1 or TRBD2 (6 bases each). The CDR3 consists of 16 residues. Trimming took off 6 bases at V and 7 bases at J, with 21 bases between the two ends. CDR1 and CDR2 (germline): MNHNS, SASEGT. The DNA of the CDR3 is TGTGCCAGCAGACTCACGGGAGCAGGGGCGGTCGGGGAGCTGTTTTTT. It yields the protein CASRLTGAGAVGELFF.

For this clonotype: One base away lies a much larger clone, so this may be a sequencing read error. The J gene is TRBJ2-1, the V gene TRBV6-2 or TRBV6-3; 11 positions agree with TRBD2. This CDR3 has 15 residues. Per the germline V gene, CDR1 is MNHEY and CDR2 is SVGEGT. CDR3 sequence (DNA): TGTGCCAGCATTTACTTAACTAGCGGGAGTCGTGAGCAGTTCTTC. It is translated as CASIYLTSGSREQFF.

A word on this clonotype: With only one base between it and a far larger clone, this is likely a read error. V gene TRBV6-9 combines with J gene TRBJ1-3; no clear D. The CDR3 runs 17 residues. V lost 3 bases and J 4 bases, leaving 19 bases between the germline ends. Germline V gene lookup returns CDR1 MNHGY and CDR2 SVAAGI. In DNA form, the CDR3 reads TGTGCCAGCAGTTACTCGAATCAGGTGGCATCGGGAAACACCATATATTTT. Amino acids: CASSYSNQVASGNTIYF.

This chain joins TRBV28 and TRBJ2-2; no firm D call. Between the trimmed V and J ends, which lost 4 bases and 6 bases, there was a span of 9 bases. Germline CDR1 and CDR2: MDHEN and SYDVKM. The CDR3 covers 13 residues. The DNA of the CDR3 is TGTGCCAGCAGTTCTGTAGGGCCCGGGGAGCTGTTTTTT. Its protein is CASSSVGPGELFF.

The sample holds many counts of this clonotype. The gene calls are TRBV5-8 and TRBJ1-4; 10 nucleotides match TRBD1. This CDR3 is 15 amino acids long. V lost 4 bases to trimming and J lost 8 bases; unmatched junction nucleotides: 8. Per germline, CDR1 SGHTS and CDR2 YDEGEE. The CDR3 sequence: CASSAGTGVKEKLFF. The CDR3 DNA reads TGTGCCAGCAGCGCAGGGACAGGGGTTAAAGAAAAACTGTTTTTT.

Turning to this clonotype: It may be a read error: a sequence one base away is much more abundant. The conserved closing phenylalanine or tryptophan is absent in this CDR3, likely reflecting a read error. The chain combines TRBV29-1 with TRBJ2-7, with a tentative D call TRBD1 (6 bases). Trimming took 3 bases from V and 0 from J, leaving 12 bases between them. The germline V gene encodes CDR1 SQVTM and CDR2 ANQGSEA. This CDR3 is built from 14 residues. Here the CDR3 reads CSVEGASTSYEQYL. The CDR3 DNA sequence: TGCAGCGTTGAGGGGGCCAGCACCTCCTACGAGCAGTACCTC.

This clonotype was seen at least ten times. This chain connects TRBV18 to TRBJ2-5; 8 bases are a match to TRBD1. The V gene end was trimmed by 5 bases and the J gene end by 1 base; junction bases not matched to a gene: 6. The CDR3 sequence is 15 residues long. The germline V gene has CDR1 KGHSH and CDR2 LQKENI. The DNA for the CDR3 is TGTGCCAGCTCATCCACCGGGACAGGCCAAGAGACCCAGTACTTC. Translating it yields CASSSTGTGQETQYF.

The genes are TRBV2 and TRBJ2-7; 8 bases fit TRBD1. Germline V lookup: CDR1 SNHLY, CDR2 FYNNEI. The junction had 4 bases not matched to a gene; V was cut back by 5 bases and J by 1 base. The CDR3 consists of 14 residues. The CDR3 here is CASSYGTGSYEQYF. CDR3 DNA: TGTGCCAGCAGTTATGGGACAGGTTCCTACGAGCAGTACTTC.

The genes are TRBV3-1 and TRBJ2-2; no firm D call. The CDR3 loop spans 13 amino acids. CDR1 is LGHDT and CDR2 is YNNKEL in the germline V gene (reference sequence). V was cut by 5 bases and J by 8 bases, with 12 bases left in between. The CDR3 loop is CASSLYNLGELFF. Here the CDR3 DNA reads TGTGCCAGCAGCTTGTATAACCTTGGGGAGCTGTTTTTT.

On this clonotype itself: A far more abundant clone sits one base away, making this likely a read error. The genes are TRBV6-5 and TRBJ2-1; 16 bases map to TRBD2. CDR3 length equals 16 residues. From germline, CDR1 is MNHEY and CDR2 SVGAGI. V shed 0 bases, J shed 11 bases, and the junction held 4 bases outside the gene matches. The CDR3 DNA follows: TGTGCCAGCAGTTACTCTCCGGGACTAGCGGGAGGGCAGCAGTTCTTC. Protein sequence: CASSYSPGLAGGQQFF.

This clonotype appeared a single time. Given a far larger clone just one base away, this is likely a sequencing read error. The chain links TRBV6-8 to TRBJ2-7; 7 nucleotides match TRBD1. Unmatched junction bases numbered 9, after V lost 8 bases and J lost 2 bases. The length of the CDR3 is 14 residues. The germline V gene has CDR1 MNHGY and CDR2 SAAAGT. The CDR3: CASRKKGATYEQYF. The CDR3 bases are TGTGCCAGCCGGAAAAAGGGGGCAACCTACGAGCAGTACTTC.

This clonotype appeared many times. The genes are TRBV30 and TRBJ2-5; D may correspond to TRBD1 or TRBD2 (5 bases each). Germline CDR1 reads GTSNPN; CDR2 reads SVGIG (reference sequence). V was clipped by 3 bases and J by 7 bases, with 15 bases between them. This CDR3 spans 13 amino acids. The chain's CDR3 is CAWRGRAFGTQYF. CDR3 bases: TGTGCCTGGAGGGGACGGGCGTTTGGGACCCAGTACTTC.